The present T cell receptor beta chain was sequenced within a study of monozygotic twins with inflammatory bowel disease. Germline V gives CDR1 DFQATT, CDR2 SNEGSKA (reference sequence). CDR3 size: 11 residues. On this clonotype itself: The antigen is undetermined.

Notes on the study in general: Especially where disease activity was present, IBD patients had fewer clonotypes in common with others than healthy twins did.

Investigators extracted total RNA from whole blood and did not sort T cells. The template-switching step introduced UMIs that carried a 6-nucleotide sample barcode. From its re-call of the 5' RACE reads, TCRdb lists each CDR3 protein once, without DNA. The record lists about 330,000 distinct CDR3 sequences, of which the ten most abundant hold approximately 2%. The origin of this receptor is a human donor with ulcerative colitis or Crohn's disease, or a healthy co-twin of an affected twin (not recorded which). Sequencing used blood. The rearrangement uses TRBV20-1 and TRBJ1-2. The chain's CDR3 is CSIQANYGYTF.